The entry that follows covers one TCR beta chain sequence. Expressed TCRB transcripts were sequenced after all isolated RNA was converted to cDNA. Only in-frame clones appear in the TCRdb table, and some are missing; sequencing was by immunoSEQ multiplex PCR. The sample shows a few hundred thousand clones, roughly 15% of them seen only once. The record originates from a study of beta chain features in type 1 diabetes. This CDR3 region has 16 residues. V lost 0 bases and J lost 4, with 16 bases in between. In germline, CDR1 is GTSNPN, CDR2 SVGIG (reference sequence). Sequenced material: naive CD4+ T cells from blood. This clonotype was obtained from a woman aged 18-29 years in good health. The rearrangement uses TRBV30 and TRBJ1-5, with D perhaps matching TRBD1 (5 bases). CDR3 amino acids: CAWSVHRRQINQPQHF. The CDR3 DNA follows: TGTGCCTGGAGTGTACATCGGAGACAGATTAATCAGCCCCAGCATTTT.